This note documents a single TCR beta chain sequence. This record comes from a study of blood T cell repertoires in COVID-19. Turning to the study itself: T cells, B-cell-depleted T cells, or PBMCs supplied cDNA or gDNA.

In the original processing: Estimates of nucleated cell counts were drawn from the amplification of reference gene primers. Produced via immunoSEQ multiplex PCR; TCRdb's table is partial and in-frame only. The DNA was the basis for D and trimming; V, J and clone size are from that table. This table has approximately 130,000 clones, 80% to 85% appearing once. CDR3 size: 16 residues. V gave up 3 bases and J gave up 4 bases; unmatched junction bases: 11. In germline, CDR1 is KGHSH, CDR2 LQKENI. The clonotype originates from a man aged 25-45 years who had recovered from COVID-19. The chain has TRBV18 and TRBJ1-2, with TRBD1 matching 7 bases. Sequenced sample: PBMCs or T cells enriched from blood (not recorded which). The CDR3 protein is CASSPGTVRTLYGYTF. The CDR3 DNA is TGTGCCAGCTCACCTGGGACAGTCAGGACGCTCTATGGCTACACCTTC.